A selection of T cell receptor beta chains follows, all from one sample in a study of cytomegalovirus exposure and HLA in healthy donors. The data were produced by immunoSEQ multiplex PCR, yet TCRdb's version contains in-frame clones alone and is incomplete. The sample holds 130,000 or so clones, more than 60% seen once. The sequenced material came from PBMCs. The receptor source for this set is a man between 35 and 55 years old in good health and CMV-seronegative. Both conserved end residues are part of each CDR3. The D gene is left open where the match is weak. Clone size is given for some rows only: seen once, a few or many times, or a class if the clone is expanded.

clone size	D gene	V gene	J gene	CDR3 DNA	CDR3 protein
-	-	TRBV25-1	TRBJ1-1	TGTGCCAGCAGTCTTTTGAACACTGAAGCTTTCTTT	CASSLLNTEAFF
few	-	TRBV4-1	TRBJ1-1	TGCGCCAGCAGCCAAGCGGGAGCCGGGAGCGCTTTCTTT	CASSQAGAGSAFF
-	-	TRBV4-1	TRBJ2-1	TGCGCCACCAGTTGGTCGTCGGGTGAGCAGTTCTTC	CATSWSSGEQFF
-	TRBD2	TRBV6-6	TRBJ2-7	TGTGCCAGCACGACTAGCGGGGGGGACTACGAGCAGTACTTC	CASTTSGGDYEQYF
-	-	TRBV15	TRBJ1-2	TGTGCCACCAGCAGAGATCGACTCGAGTATGGCTACACCTTC	CATSRDRLEYGYTF
-	-	TRBV4-3	TRBJ2-7	TGCGCCAGCAGCCAAGGTCTATCGATCCCCTACGAGCAGTACTTC	CASSQGLSIPYEQYF
-	TRBD1	TRBV7-3	TRBJ2-2	TGTGCCAGCAGCCCGTTATCCGGGACAGGTTGGCATGTGAACACCGGGGAGCTGTTTTTT	CASSPLSGTGWHVNTGELFF
-	-	TRBV7-2	TRBJ1-6	TGTGCCAGCAGCTTAGCGAGGCAGGGGACCAAAATTAATTCACCCCTCCACTTT	CASSLARQGTKINSPLHF
few	-	TRBV4-1	TRBJ1-1	TGCGCCAGCAGCCTAGGGGGGGGCGTAGAGGACACTGAAGCTTTCTTT	CASSLGGGVEDTEAFF
-	-	TRBV5-1	TRBJ1-5	TGCGCCAGCAGCCCGGACATCGGTGGTCAGCCCCAGCATTTT	CASSPDIGGQPQHF
-	-	TRBV6-6	TRBJ1-1	TGTGCCAGCAGTTACTCGCCTCGGGGGGGCACTGAAGCTTTCTTT	CASSYSPRGGTEAFF
few	-	TRBV6-5	TRBJ2-7	TGTGCCAGCAGTCCTAGCTCCCGCGGGGAGCAGTACTTC	CASSPSSRGEQYF
-	TRBD1	TRBV5-6	TRBJ1-2	TGTGCCAGCAGCGGGGACAGGGCCCACTATGGCTACACCTTC	CASSGDRAHYGYTF
few	TRBD1	TRBV4-3	TRBJ2-2	TGCGCCAGCAGCCTACGGGACAGGGACACCGGGGAGCTGTTTTTT	CASSLRDRDTGELFF
few	TRBD1	TRBV5-4	TRBJ1-2	TGTGCCAGCAGAAGGGCAGGGGGCTCTGGCTACACCTTC	CASRRAGGSGYTF
-	-	TRBV7-3	TRBJ1-1	TGTGCCAGCAGCTTAACTGTAGCAGGGCACACTGAAGCTTTCTTT	CASSLTVAGHTEAFF
-	TRBD2	TRBV25-1	TRBJ2-3	TGTGCCAGCAGTGAACCAGCGGGGGGTCTTGATACGCAGTATTTT	CASSEPAGGLDTQYF
-	TRBD1	TRBV28	TRBJ1-4	TGTGCCAGCGTGACAGGGGGCAAGGAAAAACTGTTTTTT	CASVTGGKEKLFF
-	-	TRBV7-2	TRBJ1-1	TGTGCCAGCAGCTACCAGACAACGACTGAAGCTTTCTTT	CASSYQTTTEAFF
-	-	TRBV19	TRBJ1-5	TGTGCCAGTAATTTGGGACAATTTCAGCCCCAGCATTTT	CASNLGQFQPQHF
-	TRBD2	TRBV7-3	TRBJ2-3	TGTGCCAGCAGCCCGACTAGCGGGGGGGCCCCAGATACGCAGTATTTT	CASSPTSGGAPDTQYF
-	-	TRBV6-5	TRBJ1-1	TGTGCCAGCAGTTACTCTTTTTATTTGACTGAAGCTTTCTTT	CASSYSFYLTEAFF
once	TRBD2	TRBV10-3	TRBJ2-3	TGTGCCATCAGTGACACAAACCCCCGGGAGGGTGGAAGTCCAGATACGCAGTATTTT	CAISDTNPREGGSPDTQYF
few	TRBD1	TRBV19	TRBJ1-1	TGTGCCAGTACCTATGACAGGGGCCCGAGGAACACTGAAGCTTTCTTT	CASTYDRGPRNTEAFF
-	TRBD2	TRBV11-2	TRBJ2-1	TGTGCCAGCAGCTTAGATGCGGGGGGGCCCAATGAGCAGTTCTTC	CASSLDAGGPNEQFF
many	-	TRBV5-6	TRBJ2-7	TGTGCCAGCAGTCTTGGGGCAGGGCTCTCCTACGAGCAGTACTTC	CASSLGAGLSYEQYF
-	TRBD2	TRBV5-5	TRBJ2-5	TGTGCCAGCAGCTTGGCCGGCGGGGGGGCAGAGACCCAGTACTTC	CASSLAGGGAETQYF
-	TRBD1	TRBV9	TRBJ1-1	TGTGCCAGCAGCGTAGGAGGGGGCAGGGCCACCGAAGCTTTCTTT	CASSVGGGRATEAFF
-	-	TRBV9	TRBJ1-6	TGTGCCAGCAGCGTACAGGGGACACTGAATTCACCCCTCCACTTT	CASSVQGTLNSPLHF
-	-	TRBV5-1	TRBJ1-1	TGCGCCAGCAGCTTGGGCCGTGACAGTGAAGCTTTCTTT	CASSLGRDSEAFF
-	-	TRBV5-1	TRBJ1-2	TGCGCCAGCAGCTTTTCGACAGTTAACTATGGCTACACCTTC	CASSFSTVNYGYTF
few	TRBD1	TRBV5-1	TRBJ1-6	TGCGCCAGCAGCTTGGGGACAGGCCCTAATTCACCCCTCCACTTT	CASSLGTGPNSPLHF
-	TRBD1	TRBV6-6	TRBJ2-7	TGTGCCAGCAGTTCTACAGGGGGCTCTGCGTACGAGCAGTACTTC	CASSSTGGSAYEQYF
-	-	TRBV28	TRBJ1-1	TGTGCCAGCAGTTCTACCACAGGTTTTGGGATGAACACTGAAGCTTTCTTT	CASSSTTGFGMNTEAFF
-	TRBD1	TRBV5-1	TRBJ1-1	TGCGCCAGCAGCGCCCAGGGGGGGAACACTGAAGCTTTCTTT	CASSAQGGNTEAFF
-	-	TRBV2	TRBJ1-5	TGTGCCAGCGGGGGGGGAGGTCAGCCCCAGCATTTT	CASGGGGQPQHF
few	-	TRBV2	TRBJ1-5	TGTGCCAGCACTAGGGGTCGGGATCAGCCCCAGCATTTT	CASTRGRDQPQHF
-	-	TRBV27	TRBJ1-1	TGTGCCAGCAGTTTACGGGGGACGGAGAACACTGAAGCTTTCTTT	CASSLRGTENTEAFF
-	-	TRBV11-2	TRBJ2-5	TGTGCCAGCAGCTTTCTTAGCCCGGAGACCCAGTACTTC	CASSFLSPETQYF
few	TRBD1	TRBV6-5	TRBJ1-2	TGTGCCAGCAGATTACAGGGGGCATCGGGCTATGGCTACACCTTC	CASRLQGASGYGYTF
-	-	TRBV7-2	TRBJ2-7	TGTGCCAGCAGCCAAGGGACTCACCGATACGAGCAGTACTTC	CASSQGTHRYEQYF
few	TRBD2	TRBV7-6	TRBJ2-1	TGTGCCAGCAGCTCCTCACTAGCGGGGGGAAAATACAATGAGCAGTTCTTC	CASSSSLAGGKYNEQFF
-	-	TRBV2	TRBJ1-1	TGTGCCAGCAGTGTCCTGGGAAGCGGAGCTTTCTTT	CASSVLGSGAFF
-	TRBD1	TRBV7-2	TRBJ2-7	TGTGCCAGCAGCTTTAGGGTTCTAGGGACAGGGTATCCCTACGAGCAGTACTTC	CASSFRVLGTGYPYEQYF
-	-	TRBV5-1	TRBJ2-6	TGCGCCAGCGCTCAGGGGGGCTCTGGGGCCAACGTCCTGACTTTC	CASAQGGSGANVLTF
-	-	TRBV5-1	TRBJ2-1	TGCGCCAGCAGCTTAGACAGAGCCTACAATGAGCAGTTCTTC	CASSLDRAYNEQFF
-	-	TRBV6-5	TRBJ2-1	TGTGCCAGCACCCCTACGGGCTACAATGAGCAGTTCTTC	CASTPTGYNEQFF
-	-	TRBV7-3	TRBJ1-1	TGTGCCAGCAGCGAAACAGTGAACACTGAAGCTTTCTTT	CASSETVNTEAFF
-	TRBD1	TRBV10-3	TRBJ1-1	TGTGCCATGCGTACAGGGGGCTGGCAATCCGAAGCTTTCTTT	CAMRTGGWQSEAFF
-	TRBD2	TRBV7-2	TRBJ2-1	TGTGCCAGCAGCTTTACTAGCGGGGGGGCGGGGAATGAGCAGTTCTTC	CASSFTSGGAGNEQFF
-	-	TRBV5-8	TRBJ1-5	TGTGCCAGCAGCCCCCCGGGGGGGAGCAATCAGCCCCAGCATTTT	CASSPPGGSNQPQHF
-	-	TRBV9	TRBJ1-2	TGTGCCAGCAGCGTAGCCCCCCAGGGGAACTATGGCTACACCTTC	CASSVAPQGNYGYTF
few	-	TRBV2	TRBJ1-1	TGTGCCAGCAGGCCCACAGGGAACACTGAAGCTTTCTTT	CASRPTGNTEAFF